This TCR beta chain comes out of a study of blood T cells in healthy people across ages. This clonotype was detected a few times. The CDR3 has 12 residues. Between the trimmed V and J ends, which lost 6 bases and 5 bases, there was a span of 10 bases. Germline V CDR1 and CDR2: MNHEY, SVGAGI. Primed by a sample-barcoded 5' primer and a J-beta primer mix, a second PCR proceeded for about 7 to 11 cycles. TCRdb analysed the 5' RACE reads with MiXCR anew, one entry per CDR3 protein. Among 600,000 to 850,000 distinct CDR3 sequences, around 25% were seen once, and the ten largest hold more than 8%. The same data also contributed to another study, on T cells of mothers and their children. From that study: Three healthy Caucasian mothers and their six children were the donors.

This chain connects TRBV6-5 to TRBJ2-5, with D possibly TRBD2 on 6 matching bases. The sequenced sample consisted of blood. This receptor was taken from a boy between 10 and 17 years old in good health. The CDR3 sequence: CASRGGLETQYF. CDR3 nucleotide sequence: TGTGCCAGCAGGGGGGGTTTGGAGACCCAGTACTTC.